These 12 T cell receptor beta chains were all obtained from the same sample, sequenced in a study of response to subunit inactivated influenza vaccine. TCRdb re-called the RT-PCR reads with MiXCR, one entry per CDR3 protein. The table lists almost 600,000 distinct CDR3 sequences, 11% to 15% of them singletons, with around 10% in the top ten. The sequences come from PBMCs from blood, collected approximately 13 days after vaccination. Receptor source: a middle-aged man who received an inactivated influenza vaccine.

The chain employs TRBV27 and TRBJ2-3; 9 bases map to TRBD2. CDR1 is MNHEY, CDR2 SMNVEV, per germline (reference sequence). The trim removed 0 bases at V and 3 bases at J, leaving 10 bases unmatched. This CDR3 has 18 residues. CDR3 loop: CASSLSWLAGWRTDTQYF. The CDR3 DNA follows: TGTGCCAGCAGTTTATCCTGGCTAGCGGGATGGAGGACAGATACGCAGTATTTT.

This clonotype has only a few counts. CDR3 loop: CASSLYLPQTRTQYF. The CDR3 coding sequence is TGTGCCAGCAGTTTATACCTCCCCCAAACCAGGACCCAGTACTTC. The J gene is TRBJ2-5, the V gene TRBV28, with unresolved D. The V end was cut by 1 base, the J end by 7 bases, with 16 bases between. Per the germline V gene, CDR1 is MDHEN and CDR2 is SYDVKM. The CDR3 length is 15 residues. The full variable domain, completed using reference TRBV28 and TRBJ2-5, is DVKVTQSSRYLVKRTGEKVFLECVQDMDHENMFWYRQDPGLGLRLIYFSYDVKMKEKGDIPEGYSVSREKKERFSLILESASTNQTSMYLCASSLYLPQTRTQYFGPGTRLLVL.

The genes are TRBV9 and TRBJ2-1; 7 bases match TRBD1. V lost 0 bases to trimming and J lost 10 bases; unmatched junction nucleotides: 4. CDR1 SGDLS and CDR2 YYNGEE come from the germline V gene. This CDR3 comprises 13 residues. CDR3 sequence (DNA): TGTGCCAGCAGCGTAGTAGGGGGCGGGGAGCAGTTCTTC. Its translation is CASSVVGGGEQFF.

The chain employs TRBV20-1 and TRBJ1-5; TRBD1 aligns across 7 bases. J lost 0 bases, V lost 3 bases, and 11 bases had no gene match. CDR3 length: 17 amino acids. The germline V gene encodes CDR1 DFQATT and CDR2 SNEGSKA (reference sequence). The CDR3 DNA reads TGCAGTGCTAGGGGAAGGGGGCAAGCTTATAGCAATCAGCCCCAGCATTTT. Translation gives CSARGRGQAYSNQPQHF.

In its sample, this clonotype was seen many times. The rearrangement joins TRBV12-3 or TRBV12-4 to TRBJ1-1, with a possible D match to TRBD1 (5 bases). The V end lost 3 bases, the J end lost 5 bases, and 13 bases lay between the germline ends. The CDR3 runs to 14 residues. The CDR3 spells CASSFSGGGTEAFF. The DNA for the CDR3 is TGTGCCAGCAGTTTTTCGGGGGGAGGGACTGAAGCTTTCTTT.

This clonotype was counted between two and nine times. This chain joins TRBV27 and TRBJ2-1, with D maybe TRBD2 (7 bases). V lost 6 bases to trimming and J lost 3 bases, with 18 bases between them. Germline loops: CDR1 MNHEY, CDR2 SMNVEV (reference sequence). This CDR3 comprises 16 residues. CDR3 DNA: TGTGCCAGCAGAGGGGGGGGACTACCGCTCTACAATGAGCAGTTCTTC. Amino acid sequence: CASRGGGLPLYNEQFF.

The sample holds a few counts of this clonotype. CDR3 sequence (DNA): TGTGCCAGCAGCGCAAGTACTAGCGGGGCCTACGAGCAGTACTTC. The encoded protein is CASSASTSGAYEQYF. The rearrangement joins TRBV9 to TRBJ2-7, with 10 bases fitting TRBD2. Germline CDR1 and CDR2: SGDLS and YYNGEE. This CDR3 region has 15 residues. The trim removed 3 bases at V and 2 bases at J, leaving 5 bases unmatched.

In its sample, this clonotype was seen many times. V is TRBV11-1 and J is TRBJ2-4; 8 nucleotides align to TRBD2. The CDR3 has 20 amino acids. Germline trimming cut 5 bases from V and 3 bases from J; bases unmatched to any gene: 21. CDR1 is SGHAT and CDR2 is FQDESV in the germline V gene (reference sequence). CDR3 sequence reads: CASSLRAGGPYSKVKNIQYF. The DNA for the CDR3 is TGTGCCAGCAGCCTCCGGGCGGGGGGTCCATACTCGAAGGTCAAAAACATTCAGTACTTC.

This clonotype has only a few counts. The J gene is TRBJ2-7, the V gene TRBV20-1; TRBD1 agrees at 9 bases. V was clipped by 3 bases and J by 4 bases; unmatched bases: 4. In germline, CDR1 is DFQATT, CDR2 SNEGSKA (reference sequence). The CDR3 loop spans 13 amino acids. The CDR3 DNA reads as TGCAGTGCTAGGAGGACAGGGGAATACGAGCAGTACTTC. Protein: CSARRTGEYEQYF.

A few counts support this clonotype. The chain combines TRBV6-1 with TRBJ1-2, with TRBD1 matching over 7 bases. V was clipped by 2 bases and J by 2 bases; unmatched bases: 5. The CDR3 length is 15 residues. Germline CDR1 reads MNHNS; CDR2 reads SASEGT. The CDR3 nucleotides read TGTGCCAGCAGTGAATTAAGGGACAGAAACTATGGCTACACCTTC. Amino acids: CASSELRDRNYGYTF.

This chain uses TRBV20-1 with TRBJ2-7; 11 nucleotides align to TRBD2. Germline CDR1 is DFQATT and CDR2 is SNEGSKA (reference sequence). The CDR3 runs to 16 residues. J gave up 2 bases and V 1 base, and 7 bases lay outside the gene matches. The CDR3 spells CSARGVSGGAPYEQYF. DNA for the CDR3: TGCAGTGCTAGAGGAGTTAGCGGGGGGGCCCCCTACGAGCAGTACTTC.

This clonotype has only a few counts. V gene TRBV7-9 combines with J gene TRBJ2-7; D not resolved. Germline CDR1 is SEHNR and CDR2 is FQNEAQ (reference sequence). V dropped 1 base and J dropped 0 bases, with 13 bases sitting between them. The CDR3 contains 16 residues. The CDR3: CASSLGPAPSSYEQYF. Written as DNA, the CDR3 is TGTGCCAGCAGCTTAGGACCGGCACCGAGCTCCTACGAGCAGTACTTC.